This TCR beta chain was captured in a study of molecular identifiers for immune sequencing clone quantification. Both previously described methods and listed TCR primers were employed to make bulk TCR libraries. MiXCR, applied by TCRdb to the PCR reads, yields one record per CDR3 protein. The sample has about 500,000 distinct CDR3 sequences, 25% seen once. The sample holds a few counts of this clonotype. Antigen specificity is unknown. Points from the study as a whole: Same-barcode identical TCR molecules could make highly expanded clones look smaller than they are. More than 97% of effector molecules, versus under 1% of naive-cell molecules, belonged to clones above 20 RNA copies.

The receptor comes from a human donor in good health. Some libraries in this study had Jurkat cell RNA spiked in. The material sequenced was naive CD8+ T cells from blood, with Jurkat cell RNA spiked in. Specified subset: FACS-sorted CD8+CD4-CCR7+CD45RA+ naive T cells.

The CDR3 is CASSQGRDFKSSYEQYF. CDR3 coding DNA: TGTGCCAGCAGCCAGGGAAGGGACTTCAAAAGCTCCTACGAGCAGTACTTC. J is TRBJ2-7 and V is TRBV4-2, with D possibly matching TRBD2 (6 bases). This CDR3 contains 17 residues. In germline, CDR1 is LGHNA, CDR2 YNFKEQ. Trimming shortened V by 3 bases and J by 0 bases, and 18 bases separated the two germline ends.